The 22 T cell receptor beta chains presented below share a single source sample, sequenced in a study of T cells after yellow fever vaccination. TCRdb ran MiXCR on the 5' RACE reads and lists one entry per CDR3 protein. Of 200,000 to 300,000 distinct CDR3 sequences detected, approximately 3.5% appear once; the ten largest clones hold approximately 18%. The sequencing used PBMCs, collected 15 days after the yellow fever booster vaccination. These receptors were taken from a man aged 18 to 30 who received the YFV17D yellow fever vaccine.

This clonotype was seen at least ten times. The gene calls are TRBV18 and TRBJ1-4; 7 positions agree with TRBD1. Germline CDR1 reads KGHSH; CDR2 reads LQKENI. Trimming cost V 5 bases and J 5 bases; bases outside gene matches: 11. The CDR3 is 16 residues long. CDR3 region: CASSSLPGTENEKLFF. The CDR3 region has the DNA TGTGCCAGCTCATCTCTTCCCGGGACAGAGAATGAAAAACTGTTTTTT.

This sequence joins TRBV29-1 and TRBJ2-3; 7 nucleotides match TRBD2. The J segment lost 0 bases and the V segment lost 1 base, leaving 4 bases of the junction unmatched. There are 15 residues in the CDR3. Looked up from germline, CDR1 is SQVTM and CDR2 is ANQGSEA. CDR3 nucleotides: TGCAGCGTTGAAGGGACTAGGGAGAGCACAGATACGCAGTATTTT. Translated, it gives CSVEGTRESTDTQYF.

This clonotype was counted a few times. This rearrangement joins TRBV4-3 to TRBJ2-1, with no clear D. Trimming took off 2 bases at V and 2 bases at J, with 10 bases between the two ends. Germline V lookup: CDR1 LGHNA, CDR2 YSLEER. There are 15 residues in the CDR3. The CDR3 here is CASSQRALTYNEQFF. The CDR3 nucleotides read TGCGCCAGCAGCCAAAGGGCCCTTACCTACAATGAGCAGTTCTTC.

This clonotype has a count of ten or more. V gene TRBV19 combines with J gene TRBJ2-5, with 7 bases that match TRBD1. Germline assignment: CDR1 LNHDA and CDR2 SQIVND (reference sequence). V lost 9 bases to trimming and J lost 4 bases; unmatched junction nucleotides: 5. CDR3 length equals 12 residues. CDR3 in amino acids: CARPYRGETQYF. The CDR3 DNA reads as TGTGCCAGACCGTACAGGGGAGAGACCCAGTACTTC.

This clonotype was recorded many times. V is TRBV5-1 and J is TRBJ2-5; D gene ambiguous. Germline CDR1 and CDR2: SGHRS and YFSETQ. The CDR3 covers 16 residues. V gave up 2 bases and J gave up 7 bases, with 21 bases separating them. The CDR3 here is CASSFPYFSYPGTQYF. Here the CDR3 DNA reads TGCGCCAGCAGCTTTCCGTACTTTTCGTATCCAGGGACCCAGTACTTC.

This clonotype occurred many times. The V and J genes are TRBV29-1 and TRBJ1-2; 7 positions match TRBD1. Germline CDR1 is SQVTM and CDR2 is ANQGSEA. Trimming at V came to 7 bases and at J to 6 bases, leaving 11 bases not matched to a gene. The CDR3 covers 13 residues. In nucleotides, the CDR3 is TGCAGCGCCCCGGGGCGTCAGGGGGATGGCTACACCTTC. Amino acids: CSAPGRQGDGYTF.

At least ten counts were recorded for this clonotype. This rearrangement joins TRBV9 to TRBJ1-6; D call uncertain. Trimming stripped 2 bases from V and 9 bases from J, with 12 bases between. Germline V lookup: CDR1 SGDLS, CDR2 YYNGEE. This CDR3 spans 14 amino acids. CDR3 nucleotide sequence: TGTGCCAGCAGCGTCGGGGAAAGGAGTTCACCCCTCCACTTT. Its protein is CASSVGERSSPLHF.

This clonotype came up many times. The rearrangement links TRBV27 to TRBJ2-1; 10 bases align to TRBD1. J was trimmed by 3 bases and V by 5 bases; bases with no gene match: 7. Per the germline V gene, CDR1 is MNHEY and CDR2 is SMNVEV (reference sequence). CDR3 size: 16 residues. CDR3 bases: TGTGCCAGCAGTCGTAGACAGGGGGCTTACTACAATGAGCAGTTCTTC. Amino acids: CASSRRQGAYYNEQFF.

This clonotype was seen at least ten times. The CDR3 sequence: CSASGTGLGEQYF. In DNA, the CDR3 is TGCAGCGCCTCCGGGACAGGCCTGGGCGAGCAGTACTTC. The chain is built from TRBV29-1 and TRBJ2-7, with TRBD1 matching 8 bases. This CDR3 is 13 amino acids long. CDR1 and CDR2 from the germline V gene are SQVTM and ANQGSEA. Losses at the gene ends were 7 bases for V and 6 bases for J; bases not matched to a gene: 11.

The sample holds many counts of this clonotype. V is TRBV4-2 and J is TRBJ2-1; 8 bases map to TRBD2. This CDR3 has 15 amino acids. Trimming removed 6 bases from V and 2 bases from J; junction bases left unmatched: 6. Germline V gene sequence: CDR1 LGHNA, CDR2 YNFKEQ. DNA of the CDR3: TGTGCCAGCAGACTAAGCGGGAGCCCCTACAATGAGCAGTTCTTC. Amino acid sequence: CASRLSGSPYNEQFF.

The genes are TRBV7-2 and TRBJ2-4; TRBD2 matches at 7 bases. Germline CDR1 and CDR2: SGHTA and FQGNSA. The CDR3 extends over 13 amino acids. J was trimmed by 7 bases and V by 10 bases; bases with no gene match: 10. CDR3 loop: CATGWQGGNIQYF. The CDR3 DNA is TGTGCCACCGGGTGGCAGGGAGGGAACATTCAGTACTTC.

In its sample, this clonotype was seen many times. The chain employs TRBV28 and TRBJ1-1; 7 nucleotides line up with TRBD1. This CDR3 has 13 amino acids. Unmatched junction bases numbered 7, after V lost 7 bases and J lost 5 bases. CDR1 is MDHEN, CDR2 SYDVKM, per germline. The CDR3 sequence: CASMEGAVTEAFF. Written as DNA, the CDR3 is TGTGCCAGCATGGAGGGGGCAGTGACTGAAGCTTTCTTT.

This clonotype has a count of ten or more. The chain links TRBV9 to TRBJ1-5, with 7 nucleotides matching TRBD1. Trimming cost V 3 bases and J 0 bases; bases outside gene matches: 3. The V gene's germline CDR1 is SGDLS and CDR2 YYNGEE. The CDR3 has 15 amino acids. The CDR3 spells CASSEGQFSNQPQHF. The CDR3 DNA is TGTGCCAGCAGCGAGGGACAGTTTAGCAATCAGCCCCAGCATTTT.

This clonotype was picked up many times. This chain links TRBV25-1 with TRBJ2-1; D might be TRBD1 (6 bases). The CDR3 loop spans 12 amino acids. Trimming removed 4 bases at V and 11 bases at J, with 12 bases between. The germline CDR1 and CDR2 sequences are MGHDK and SYGVNS. CDR3 nucleotides: TGTGCCAGCAGTGTCACAGGGTCCAAGCAGTTCTTC. This codes for CASSVTGSKQFF. The full variable domain, its missing parts supplied by reference TRBV25-1 and TRBJ2-1, is EADIYQTPRYLVIGTGKKITLECSQTMGHDKMYWYQQDPGMELHLIHYSYGVNSTEKGDLSSESTVSRIRTEHFPLTLESARPSHTSQYLCASSVTGSKQFFGPGTRLTVL.

This clonotype was recorded at least ten times. The chain carries TRBV5-4 and TRBJ1-1; unclear D gene. The CDR3 is made up of 12 amino acids. V lost 1 base and J 7 bases, leaving 8 bases between the germline ends. CDR1 and CDR2 (germline): SGHNT, YYREEE (reference sequence). As DNA, the CDR3 is TGTGCCAGCAGCTTGTTGGGGAGTGAAGCTTTCTTT. Protein: CASSLLGSEAFF.

This clonotype appeared many times. The genes are TRBV20-1 and TRBJ2-3; D is perhaps TRBD1 or TRBD2 (7 bases each). Germline CDR1 and CDR2: DFQATT and SNEGSKA (reference sequence). The CDR3 runs to 16 residues. V lost 1 base, J lost 6 bases, and 20 bases lay in between. In nucleotides, the CDR3 is TGCAGTGCTAGAGGGGAGGGGGCGTCATTGGCGGATACGCAGTATTTT. Translating gives CSARGEGASLADTQYF.

This clonotype was seen only a few times. This sequence joins TRBV20-1 and TRBJ2-1; 7 bases fit TRBD2. The trim removed 2 bases at V and 8 bases at J, leaving 12 bases unmatched. Germline CDR1 DFQATT, CDR2 SNEGSKA (reference sequence). The CDR3 runs 15 residues. The CDR3 is CSARWRGSSRDEQFF. The CDR3 coding sequence is TGCAGTGCTAGATGGCGGGGGAGCTCTAGGGATGAGCAGTTCTTC.

This clonotype was seen repeatedly, ten times or more. The rearrangement links TRBV12-3 or TRBV12-4 to TRBJ2-5; D might be TRBD1 or TRBD2, each matching 5 bases. The germline V and J ends were trimmed by 3 bases and 5 bases, with 16 bases remaining between them. There are 15 residues in the CDR3. CDR3 nucleotide sequence: TGTGCCAGCAGTTTGGGGGACGGATATGTTGAGACCCAGTACTTC. This sequence encodes CASSLGDGYVETQYF.

This clonotype came up many times. The gene calls are TRBV5-4 and TRBJ2-1; D is ambiguous. This CDR3 comprises 14 residues. V was trimmed by 0 bases and J by 4 bases, leaving 8 bases between them. CDR1 and CDR2 (germline): SGHNT, YYREEE (reference sequence). This CDR3 reads CASSLEWGYNEQFF. As DNA, the CDR3 is TGTGCCAGCAGCTTGGAGTGGGGATACAATGAGCAGTTCTTC.

This clonotype has ten or more counts. This chain connects TRBV28 to TRBJ1-2, with unresolved D. CDR1 MDHEN and CDR2 SYDVKM come from the germline V gene. The CDR3 consists of 11 residues. V gave up 10 bases and J gave up 6 bases, with 12 bases separating them. The CDR3: CATIFSNGYTF. In DNA form, the CDR3 reads TGTGCCACAATATTCTCGAATGGCTACACCTTC.

This clonotype showed up many times. The V gene is TRBV9, the J gene TRBJ2-3; 7 nucleotides align to TRBD2. Germline assignment: CDR1 SGDLS and CDR2 YYNGEE. CDR3 size: 14 residues. V lost 4 bases and J lost 1; bases outside the gene matches: 3. The CDR3 loop reads CASSHSGGTDTQYF. In nucleotides, the CDR3 is TGTGCCAGCAGCCACAGCGGGGGCACAGATACGCAGTATTTT. The full variable domain, completed using reference TRBV9 and TRBJ2-3, is DSGVTQTPKHLITATGQRVTLRCSPRSGDLSVYWYQQSLDQGLQFLIQYYNGEERAKGNILERFSAQQFPDLHSELNLSSLELGDSALYFCASSHSGGTDTQYFGPGTRLTVL.

This clonotype occurred many times. The rearrangement uses TRBV29-1 and TRBJ2-2; 7 bases map to TRBD1. Looked up from germline, CDR1 is SQVTM and CDR2 is ANQGSEA. The ends lost 4 bases at V and 4 bases at J; junction bases unmatched: 6. This CDR3 region has 14 residues. The CDR3 sequence is CSVGDSEGTGELFF. CDR3 in DNA: TGCAGCGTTGGGGACAGCGAAGGCACCGGGGAGCTGTTTTTT.